The T cell receptor beta chain under discussion was sequenced for a study of T cell responses to AZD1222 COVID-19 vaccine. Findings and limits, study-wide: The repertoires were collected only after the peak T cell response.

Second doses were pooled across both intervals (about 4 or about 12 weeks). The V and J ends lost 7 bases and 7 bases respectively, with 16 bases between them. The CDR3 sequence is 12 residues long. Germline values: CDR1 SQVTM, CDR2 ANQGSEA. The assay was immunoSEQ multiplex PCR, and TCRdb's table has in-frame clones only and misses some. The data show fewer than 180,000 clones, over 75% seen once. Points on this clone: The target antigen is unknown.

The chain links TRBV29-1 to TRBJ2-5; no reliable D call. This TCR was sampled from an adult who received the AZD1222 COVID-19 vaccine. Sequencing used peripheral blood, obtained 28 days after the second AZD1222 dose. The CDR3 is CSAGSPRGTQYF. The CDR3 coding sequence is TGCAGCGCCGGATCTCCAAGAGGGACCCAGTACTTC.